This T cell receptor beta chain was sequenced during a study of regulatory T cells in long-lasting Graves disease. Time point given: newly diagnosed GD, antithyroid drugs for less than 3 months. PBMCs provided the RNA from which the TCR library was made. HTBI primers from iRepertoire and Arm-PCR of CDR3 regions yielded the TCR beta libraries. Original handling: Analysis of the samples identified roughly 62 TRBV and more than eleven TRBJ segments. MiXCR was run by TCRdb on the multiplex PCR reads, yielding one entry per CDR3 protein. What appears here as the V and J calls and clone size reflects TCRdb's work, not the paper's. The sample records some 240,000 distinct CDR3 sequences, around a fifth being singletons. This clonotype was counted many times. What it recognizes is unknown. Study findings and constraints: It was in persistent disease that TRBV28, TRBJ1-2 and TRBJ2-5 were favored.

Germline V gene lookup returns CDR1 ENHRY and CDR2 SYGVKD. V dropped 0 bases and J dropped 7 bases, with 10 bases sitting between them. CDR3 length equals 13 residues. The same specimen was also included in a second study, on T cells in Graves' hyperthyroidism and ophthalmopathy. That work adds: Most thyroid clonotypes expanded above 0.001 were also detected in blood.

This TCR was recovered from a woman in her twenties or thirties with Graves disease. The genes are TRBV10-3 and TRBJ2-7; weak D call: TRBD2 (6 bases). This specimen consisted of peripheral blood mononuclear cells (PBMCs), obtained at new diagnosis, from a patient treated with antithyroid drugs. CDR3 nucleotide sequence: TGTGCCATCAGTGAGTCGGAGGGCTGGGAGCAGTACTTC. As protein: CAISESEGWEQYF.